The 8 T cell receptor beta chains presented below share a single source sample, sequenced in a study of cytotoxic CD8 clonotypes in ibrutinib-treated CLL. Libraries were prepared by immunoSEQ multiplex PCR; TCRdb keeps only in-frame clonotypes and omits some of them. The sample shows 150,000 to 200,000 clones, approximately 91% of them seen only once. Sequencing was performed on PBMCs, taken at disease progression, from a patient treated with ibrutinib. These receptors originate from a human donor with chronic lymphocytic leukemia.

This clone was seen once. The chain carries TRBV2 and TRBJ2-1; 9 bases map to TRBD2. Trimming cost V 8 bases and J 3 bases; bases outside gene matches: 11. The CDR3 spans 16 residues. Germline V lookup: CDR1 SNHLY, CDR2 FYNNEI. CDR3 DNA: TGTGCCAGCTCCGCCCTAGCGGGGTTTTTCTACAATGAGCAGTTCTTC. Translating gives CASSALAGFFYNEQFF. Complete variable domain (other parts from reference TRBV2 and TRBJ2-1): EPEVTQTPSHQVTQMGQEVILRCVPISNHLYFYWYRQILGQKVEFLVSFYNNEISEKSEIFDDQFSVERPDGSNFTLKIRSTKLEDSAMYFCASSALAGFFYNEQFFGPGTRLTVL.

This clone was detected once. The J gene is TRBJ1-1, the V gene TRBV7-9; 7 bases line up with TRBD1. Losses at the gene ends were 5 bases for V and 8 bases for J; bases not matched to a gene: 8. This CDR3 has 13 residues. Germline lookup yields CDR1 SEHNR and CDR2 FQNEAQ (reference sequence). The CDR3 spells CASSPSPGQEAFF. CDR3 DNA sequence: TGTGCCAGCAGCCCCTCACCGGGACAGGAAGCTTTCTTT. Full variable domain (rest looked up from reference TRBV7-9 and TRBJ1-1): DTGVSQNPRHKITKRGQNVTFRCDPISEHNRLYWYRQTLGQGPEFLTYFQNEAQLEKSRLLSDRFSAERPKGSFSTLEIQRTEQGDSAMYLCASSPSPGQEAFFGQGTRLTVV.

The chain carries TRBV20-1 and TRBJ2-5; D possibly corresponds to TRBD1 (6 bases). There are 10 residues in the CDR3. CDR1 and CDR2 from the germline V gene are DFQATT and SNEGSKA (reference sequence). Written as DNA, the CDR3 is TGCCACAGGGTTTTGGAGACCCAGTACTTC. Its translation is CHRVLETQYF.

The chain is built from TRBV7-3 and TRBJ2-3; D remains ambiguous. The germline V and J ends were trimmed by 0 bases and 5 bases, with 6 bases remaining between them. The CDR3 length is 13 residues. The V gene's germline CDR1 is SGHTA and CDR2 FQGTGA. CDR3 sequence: CASSLTVGDTQYF. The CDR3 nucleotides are TGTGCCAGCAGCTTAACAGTAGGAGATACGCAGTATTTT.

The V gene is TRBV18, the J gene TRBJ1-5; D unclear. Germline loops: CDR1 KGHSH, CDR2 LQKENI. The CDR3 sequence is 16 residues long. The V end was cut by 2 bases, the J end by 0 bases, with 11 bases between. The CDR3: CASSPGMAISNQPQHF. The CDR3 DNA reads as TGTGCCAGCTCACCAGGGATGGCCATTAGCAATCAGCCCCAGCATTTT.

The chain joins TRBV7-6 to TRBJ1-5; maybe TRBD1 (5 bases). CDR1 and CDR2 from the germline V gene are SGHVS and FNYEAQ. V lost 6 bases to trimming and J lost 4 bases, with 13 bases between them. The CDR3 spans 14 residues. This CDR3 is CASSSGLMNQPQHF. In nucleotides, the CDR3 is TGTGCCAGCAGTTCGGGACTGATGAATCAGCCCCAGCATTTT.

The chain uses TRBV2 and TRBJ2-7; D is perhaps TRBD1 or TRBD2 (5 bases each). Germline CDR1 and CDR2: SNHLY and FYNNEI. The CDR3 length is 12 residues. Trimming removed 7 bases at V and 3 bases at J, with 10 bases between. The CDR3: CASNSGSYEQYF. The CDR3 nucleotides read TGTGCCAGCAATTCAGGGAGCTACGAGCAGTACTTC. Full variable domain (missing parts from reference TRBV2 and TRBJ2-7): EPEVTQTPSHQVTQMGQEVILRCVPISNHLYFYWYRQILGQKVEFLVSFYNNEISEKSEIFDDQFSVERPDGSNFTLKIRSTKLEDSAMYFCASNSGSYEQYFGPGTRLTVT.

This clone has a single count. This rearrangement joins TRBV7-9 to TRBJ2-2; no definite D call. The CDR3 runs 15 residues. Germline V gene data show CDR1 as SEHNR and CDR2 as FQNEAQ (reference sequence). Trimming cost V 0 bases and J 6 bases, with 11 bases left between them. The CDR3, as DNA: TGTGCCAGCAGCTTAGCCGGCACTTTGGCCGGGGAGCTGTTTTTT. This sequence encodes CASSLAGTLAGELFF.